This TCR beta chain comes out of a study of OX40 agonist ivuxolimab in advanced cancers. Study-level background: A history of anti-PD-1, anti-PD-L1 or anti-CTLA-4 therapy was acceptable, and roughly 40% had some.

The CDR3 is 17 amino acids. V was cut by 8 bases and J by 0 bases, with 21 bases left in between. Germline lookup yields CDR1 KGHSH and CDR2 LQKENI. The assay was immunoSEQ multiplex PCR, and TCRdb's table has in-frame clones only and misses some. The repertoire holds just under 100,000 clones, with roughly 94% as singletons. This clone was observed once. The sequenced sample was CD4+ or CD8+ T cells sorted from blood, obtained in a trial of the OX40 agonist ivuxolimab. The receptor comes from an adult with an advanced solid tumor such as melanoma, head and neck, liver or kidney cancer. The V call is TRBV18, the J call TRBJ2-3; D gene unclear. The CDR3 loop reads CASSRLSYPSSTDTQYF. In DNA, the CDR3 is TGTGCCAGCAGTAGGCTTTCCTACCCCTCTAGCACAGATACGCAGTATTTT.